The clone carrying this TCR beta chain was recorded only once. Antigen unknown. This could be a read error, since a much larger clone is one nucleotide away. CDR1 is MNHEY and CDR2 is SVGAGI in the germline V gene. This CDR3 has 15 residues. V shed 7 bases and J 3 bases; nucleotides not matched to a gene: 7. For the second PCR, which ran for 7 to 11 cycles, a sample-barcoded 5' primer and a J-beta primer mix were used. TCRdb used MiXCR to reprocess the 5' RACE reads, holding one entry per CDR3 protein. Of some 1.5 million distinct CDR3 sequences listed, roughly 27% are singletons. The sample is drawn from a study of blood T cells in healthy people across ages. Study-wide results and caveats: Per million T cells, TCR beta diversity dropped about linearly as age rose.

The sequence was collected from a young woman in good health. The chain combines TRBV6-5 with TRBJ2-1; 9 bases map to TRBD2. Sequencing was carried out using blood. The CDR3 DNA follows: TGTGCCAGCACCCGTAGCGGGAGCCGCTACAATGAGCAGTTCTTC. Translating gives CASTRSGSRYNEQFF.